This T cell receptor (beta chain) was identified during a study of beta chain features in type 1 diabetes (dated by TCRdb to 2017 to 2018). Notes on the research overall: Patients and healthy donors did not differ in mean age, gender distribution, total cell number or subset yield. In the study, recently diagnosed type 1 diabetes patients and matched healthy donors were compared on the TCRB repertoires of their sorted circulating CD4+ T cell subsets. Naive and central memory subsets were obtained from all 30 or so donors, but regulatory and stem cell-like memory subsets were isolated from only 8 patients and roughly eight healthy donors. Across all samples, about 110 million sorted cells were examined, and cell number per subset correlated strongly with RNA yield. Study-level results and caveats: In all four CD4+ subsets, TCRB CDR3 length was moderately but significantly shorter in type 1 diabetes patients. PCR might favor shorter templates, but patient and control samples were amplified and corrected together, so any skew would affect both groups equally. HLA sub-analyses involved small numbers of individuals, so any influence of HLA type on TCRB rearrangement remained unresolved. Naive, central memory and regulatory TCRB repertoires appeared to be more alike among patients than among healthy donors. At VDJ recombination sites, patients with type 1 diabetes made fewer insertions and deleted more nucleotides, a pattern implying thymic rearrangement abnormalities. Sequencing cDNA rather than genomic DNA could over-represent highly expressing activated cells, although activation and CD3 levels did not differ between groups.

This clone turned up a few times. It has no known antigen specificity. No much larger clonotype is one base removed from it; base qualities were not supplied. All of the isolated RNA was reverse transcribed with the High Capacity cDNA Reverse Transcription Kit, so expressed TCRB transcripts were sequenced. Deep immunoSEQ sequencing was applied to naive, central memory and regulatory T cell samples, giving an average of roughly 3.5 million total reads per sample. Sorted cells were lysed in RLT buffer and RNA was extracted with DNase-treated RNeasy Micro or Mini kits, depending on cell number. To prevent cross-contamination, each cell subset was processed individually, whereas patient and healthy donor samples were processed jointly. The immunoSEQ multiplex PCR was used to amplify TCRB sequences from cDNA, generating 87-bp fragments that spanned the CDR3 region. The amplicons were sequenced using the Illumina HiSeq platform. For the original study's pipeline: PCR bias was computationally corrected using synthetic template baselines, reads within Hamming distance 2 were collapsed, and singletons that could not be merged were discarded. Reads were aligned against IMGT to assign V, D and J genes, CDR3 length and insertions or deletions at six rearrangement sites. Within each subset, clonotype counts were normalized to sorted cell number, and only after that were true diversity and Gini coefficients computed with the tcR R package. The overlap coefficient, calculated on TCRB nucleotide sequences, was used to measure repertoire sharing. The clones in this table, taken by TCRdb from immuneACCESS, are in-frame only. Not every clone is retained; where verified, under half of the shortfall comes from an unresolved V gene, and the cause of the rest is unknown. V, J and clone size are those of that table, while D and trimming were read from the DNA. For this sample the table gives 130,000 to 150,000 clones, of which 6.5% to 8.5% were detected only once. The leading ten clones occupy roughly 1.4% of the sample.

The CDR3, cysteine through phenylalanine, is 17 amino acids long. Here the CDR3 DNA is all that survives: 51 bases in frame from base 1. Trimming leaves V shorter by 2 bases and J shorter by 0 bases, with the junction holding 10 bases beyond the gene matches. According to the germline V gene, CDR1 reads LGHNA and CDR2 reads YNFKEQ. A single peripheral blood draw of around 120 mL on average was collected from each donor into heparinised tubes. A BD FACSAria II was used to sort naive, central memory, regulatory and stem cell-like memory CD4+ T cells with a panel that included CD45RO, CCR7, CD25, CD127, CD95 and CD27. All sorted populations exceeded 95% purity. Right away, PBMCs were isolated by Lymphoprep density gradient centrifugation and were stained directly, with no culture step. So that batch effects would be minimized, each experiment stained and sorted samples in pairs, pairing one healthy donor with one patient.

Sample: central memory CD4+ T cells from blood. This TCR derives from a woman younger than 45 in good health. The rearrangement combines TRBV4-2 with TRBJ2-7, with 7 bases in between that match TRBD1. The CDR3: CASSQLAGTADSYEQYF. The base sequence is TGTGCCAGCAGCCAATTGGCCGGGACAGCGGACTCCTACGAGCAGTACTTC.